This TCR beta chain comes out of a study of human T cells and chemical hapten exposure (dated by TCRdb to about 2021). Turning to the overall study: For sensitization, 2% DPC in acetone was applied to a roughly 2 cm by roughly 2 cm area of upper inner arm skin. Weekly therapeutic DPC doses were additionally applied to the scalp of patients throughout the roughly 25-week study period. Patch tests used Finn chambers with 0.01% DPC on the upper back, scored after 6 days by International Contact Dermatitis Research Group standards. Alopecia areata with under or over 50% scalp involvement, alopecia totalis and alopecia universalis were represented in the patient cohort, which was mostly female. Libraries were combined into a pool for sequencing, and differences in TCR yield between samples came mainly from small differences in library volumes within the pool. In alopecia patients, the study followed how the peripheral blood TCR repertoire changed in vivo over primary and secondary sensitization to diphenylcyclopropenone (DPC), a hapten. Blood samples were taken from patients before sensitization (week 0) and then at 2, 6 and about 24 weeks after DPC sensitization. Twenty-nine alopecia patients provided blood for TCR sequencing at one to four time points (pre-sensitization, 2, 6 and 24 weeks).

The germline V gene (reference sequence) supplies CDR1 DFQATT and CDR2 SNEGSKA. Trimming accounts for 1 base at V and 6 bases at J, while the number of junction bases matched to no gene is 6. CDR3 length: 15 amino acids, cysteine to phenylalanine. Just the 45-base CDR3 DNA is kept, in frame starting at base 1. Receptor amplification or capture employed RACE. The sequencing machine was a NextSeq 500. During library preparation, unique molecular identifiers were attached to individual cDNA molecules so that TCRs could be counted in a quantitative, reproducible way. Each blood RNA sample was used to sequence both TCR alpha and TCR beta chains. In the original analysis: A median of about 87,000 TCRs per sample was observed, with a range of 23,224 to 690,600. V, J and CDR3 annotation of the TCR reads was performed with the Decombinator software suite. To make PS versus PT1 abundance plots, every sample was subsampled to the same number of TCRs (28,000). Expanded TCRs were defined as absent before sensitization and observed at least eight times at the 2-week time point. TCRdb reworked the public reads: Q25 trimming with fastp, MiXCR clone assembly, productive beta chains retained. All rows with the same CDR3 protein become a single entry with the most common DNA and genes. The V and J calls, along with clone size, are taken from TCRdb and not from the paper's own processing. This sample comprises 100,000 to 120,000 distinct CDR3 sequences, under 35% of them detected only once. The ten largest clones add up to roughly 2.6% of the sample.

This specimen's time point label, interpreted: patch test 3, about 24 weeks after DPC sensitization. The intended sense of this specimen's treatment or condition label: therapeutic diphenylcyclopropenone sensitization with weekly scalp DPC. Blood at each patch-test visit was drawn before the patch test was applied. Patients were eligible if aged 18 to 70, diagnosed with alopecia and judged suitable for DPC therapy, and pregnant patients were excluded. Total RNA was isolated from unfractionated whole blood collected in Tempus Blood RNA tubes. Paper-wide results and their limitations: Significantly more large CDR3 similarity clusters were formed by expanded TCRs than by pre-sensitization or healthy control sets, consistent with antigen-driven responses. Repeated subsampling changed both the strength of the expansion versus patch-test correlation and the threshold at which the correlation became significant. Because all patients had alopecia, a presumed autoimmune disease, the immune response of the patients might differ from that of healthy individuals. No change with DPC sensitization was found in the number of TCRs above 1 in 1000 frequency, and no evidence of global repertoire structure alterations was found. Patch test score was positively correlated with the number of PT1 expanded TCRs, with significance at thresholds 8, 16 and 32 but not at 4.

In this sample, this clonotype turned up a few times. Its cognate antigen has yet to be identified. No much larger clone is present one base from it, and per-base qualities are unavailable. The sample here was whole blood, taken in connection with sensitization to the hapten diphenylcyclopropenone (DPC). The receptor comes from a man aged 35 to 55 with alopecia areata. Some clones in this sample may be carry-over from other donors' samples. This receptor chain uses TRBV20-1 and TRBJ2-3; 11 central bases correspond to TRBD2. This receptor carries the CDR3 CSARGRSGRVDTQYF. The bases are TGCAGTGCTAGAGGCCGTAGCGGGAGGGTTGATACGCAGTATTTT.